This T cell receptor (beta chain) originates from a study of blood T cell repertoires in COVID-19. Looking at the study overall: Some COVID-19 samples were acute and others convalescent; all came from the United States, Italy and Spain. T cells, B-cell-depleted T cells, or PBMCs supplied cDNA or gDNA.

Per the authors' pipeline: Reference gene primer amplification gave nucleated cell count estimates. Generated by immunoSEQ multiplex PCR, the TCRdb table keeps only in-frame clones and is missing some. The V and J calls and the clone size are those of that table, but D and trimming were determined from the DNA. The table lists approximately 350,000 clones, around nine tenths of them singletons. From germline, CDR1 is ENHRY and CDR2 SYGVKD. CDR3 length equals 10 residues. With 7 bases removed from V and 11 bases from J, the gap between germline ends came to 11 bases. Patients of the Seattle cohort, enrolled during active infection, were followed longitudinally.

Sequencing used peripheral blood. This rearrangement joins TRBV10-3 to TRBJ1-1; the D is unclear. The TCR was taken from a woman aged 70-85 years with COVID-19, enrolled during active disease. CDR3 DNA sequence: TGTGCCATCATCCCGGGGAAGGCTTTCTTT. Translation: CAIIPGKAFF.